These 11 T cell receptor beta chains share one sample of origin, sequenced in a study of molecular identifiers for immune sequencing clone quantification. TCRdb redid the calling of the PCR reads with MiXCR, one entry per CDR3 protein. Found here are over 300,000 distinct CDR3 sequences, roughly a quarter of them singletons; the top ten hold around 0.76%. The sample comprised naive CD8+ T cells from blood, with Jurkat cell RNA spiked in. Indicated subset: FACS-sorted CD8+CD4-CCR7+CD45RA+ naive T cells. The receptor source for this set is a human donor in good health. Some libraries in this study had Jurkat cell RNA spiked in.

In regard to this clonotype: A much bigger clone sits one base away, suggesting this may be a read error. As the CDR3 is not closed by the conserved phenylalanine or tryptophan, this likely results from a read error. The rearrangement uses TRBV5-3 and TRBJ1-1; D call uncertain. TRBV5-3 is recorded as an ORF, its role being uncertain. This CDR3 has 13 residues. The CDR3: CASSLVGDTEAFI. The DNA of the CDR3 is TGTGCCAGCAGCTTGGTTGGGGACACTGAAGCTTTCATT.

This clonotype was found many times. This chain connects TRBV29-1 to TRBJ1-3; D gene ambiguous. Trimming removed 4 bases at V and 4 bases at J, with 8 bases between. Germline V gene sequence: CDR1 SQVTM, CDR2 ANQGSEA. This CDR3 spans 12 amino acids. CDR3 residues: CSVASGGNTIYF. The CDR3 DNA reads as TGCAGCGTTGCATCGGGCGGAAACACCATATATTTT.

The chain recombines TRBV11-3 with TRBJ2-7; the D call may be TRBD1 or TRBD2 (5 bases each). The V gene's germline CDR1 is SGHNT and CDR2 YENEEA. Trimming pared 4 bases from V and 6 bases from J, leaving 13 bases between. The CDR3 has 13 amino acids. This CDR3 is CASSWDASREQYF. The CDR3 nucleotides read TGTGCCAGCAGCTGGGACGCCAGCCGCGAGCAGTACTTC.

This clonotype was recorded many times. The V gene is TRBV29-1, the J gene TRBJ2-7; TRBD2 matches 8 bases. Trimming at V came to 2 bases and at J to 7 bases, leaving 10 bases not matched to a gene. Per germline, CDR1 SQVTM and CDR2 ANQGSEA. This CDR3 comprises 14 residues. The CDR3 coding sequence is TGCAGCGTTGAAATAGGTCTAGCGGGTCGGGAGCAGTACTTC. This gives the protein CSVEIGLAGREQYF.

The V and J genes are TRBV7-9 and TRBJ2-3, with a tentative D call TRBD2 (6 bases). Germline V lookup: CDR1 SEHNR, CDR2 FQNEAQ (reference sequence). Trimming took 4 bases from V and 2 from J, leaving 13 bases between them. The CDR3 has 15 amino acids. The CDR3 loop reads CASSSDYRVTDTQYF. The DNA of the CDR3 is TGTGCCAGCAGCTCGGACTATAGAGTCACAGATACGCAGTATTTT.

CDR3 sequence reads: CASSEQVTGTEAFF. CDR3 in DNA: TGTGCCAGCAGTGAACAGGTAACGGGCACTGAAGCTTTCTTT. The chain uses TRBV5-4 and TRBJ1-1; D is perhaps TRBD1 (5 bases). Germline V gene lookup returns CDR1 SGHNT and CDR2 YYREEE (reference sequence). The CDR3 runs 14 residues. Between the trimmed V and J ends, which lost 5 bases and 4 bases, there was a span of 15 bases.

About this clonotype itself: A much more abundant neighbour one base away suggests this may be a read error. This chain joins TRBV11-2 and TRBJ2-1; 10 bases agree with TRBD1. Germline V lookup: CDR1 SGHAT, CDR2 FQNNGV. CDR3 length: 15 residues. Here the CDR3 DNA reads TGTGCCAGCAGCCCCGGGACAGGGGAATACAATGCGCAGTTCTTC. Protein: CASSPGTGEYNAQFF.

This clonotype was seen repeatedly, ten times or more. The gene calls are TRBV12-3 or TRBV12-4 and TRBJ1-1; D gene uncertain. The length of the CDR3 is 13 residues. Trimming took 6 bases from V and 10 from J, leaving 18 bases between them. The CDR3 bases are TGTGCCAGCAGCCCCGGGTCCCTGCTGGGAGCTTTCTTT. It translates to CASSPGSLLGAFF.

There are many counts of this clonotype. The chain combines TRBV7-9 with TRBJ1-1; unclear D gene. V was trimmed by 1 base and J by 7 bases, leaving 10 bases between them. The CDR3 loop spans 13 amino acids. The germline CDR1 and CDR2 sequences are SEHNR and FQNEAQ (reference sequence). CDR3 DNA: TGTGCCAGCAGCTTAGTGATGGACCATGAAGCTTTCTTT. Amino acids: CASSLVMDHEAFF.

This clonotype appeared a few times. The chain combines TRBV6-2 or TRBV6-3 with TRBJ1-6, with a possible D match to TRBD1 (6 bases). The V gene's germline CDR1 is MNHEY and CDR2 SVGEGT. The V and J ends lost 4 bases and 8 bases respectively, with 18 bases between them. The length of the CDR3 is 16 residues. CDR3 protein: CASSSIRTDLHSPLHF. DNA for the CDR3: TGTGCCAGCAGTTCCATTCGGACAGACTTACATTCACCCCTCCACTTT.

This clonotype was picked up many times. This chain uses TRBV5-1 with TRBJ2-6, with D unclear. The CDR3 runs to 18 residues. Germline CDR1 and CDR2: SGHRS and YFSETQ. V was pared by 1 base and J by 0 bases, with 14 bases between. CDR3 loop: CASSLTEILISGANVLTF. The CDR3 nucleotides are TGCGCCAGCAGCTTGACAGAAATTCTCATCTCTGGGGCCAACGTCCTGACTTTC.